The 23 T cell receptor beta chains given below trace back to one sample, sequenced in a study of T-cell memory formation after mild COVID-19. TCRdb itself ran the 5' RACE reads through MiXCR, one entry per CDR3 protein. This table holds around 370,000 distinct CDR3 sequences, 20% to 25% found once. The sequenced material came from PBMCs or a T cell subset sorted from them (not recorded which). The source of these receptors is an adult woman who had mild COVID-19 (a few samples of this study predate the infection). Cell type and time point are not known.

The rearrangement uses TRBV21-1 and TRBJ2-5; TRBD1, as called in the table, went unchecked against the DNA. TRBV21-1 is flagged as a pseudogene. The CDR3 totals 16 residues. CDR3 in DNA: TGTGCCAGCAGCAAAGTCAGGACAGGGGTAAAGGAGACCCAGTACTTC. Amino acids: CASSKVRTGVKETQYF.

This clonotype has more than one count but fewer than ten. CDR3 bases: TGCGCCAGCAGCCAATGGGAGGGTTACGAGCAGTACTTC. It is translated as CASSQWEGYEQYF. J is TRBJ2-7 and V is TRBV4-1, with TRBD2 matching over 7 bases. The CDR3 runs to 13 residues. Germline V lookup: CDR1 MGHRA, CDR2 YSYEKL. J lost 4 bases, V lost 2 bases, and 2 bases had no gene match.

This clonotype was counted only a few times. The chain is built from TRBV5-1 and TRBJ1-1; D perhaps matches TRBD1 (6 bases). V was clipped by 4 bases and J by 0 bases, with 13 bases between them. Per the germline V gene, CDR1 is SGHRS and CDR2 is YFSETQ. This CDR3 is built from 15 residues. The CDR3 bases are TGCGCCAGCAGCCCCGAGGGGGGATTGAACACTGAAGCTTTCTTT. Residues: CASSPEGGLNTEAFF.

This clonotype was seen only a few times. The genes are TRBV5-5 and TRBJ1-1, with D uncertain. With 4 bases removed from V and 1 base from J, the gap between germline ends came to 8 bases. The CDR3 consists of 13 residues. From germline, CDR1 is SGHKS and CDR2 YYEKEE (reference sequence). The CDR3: CASSAHPNTEAFF. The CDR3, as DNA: TGTGCCAGCAGCGCACACCCGAACACTGAAGCTTTCTTT.

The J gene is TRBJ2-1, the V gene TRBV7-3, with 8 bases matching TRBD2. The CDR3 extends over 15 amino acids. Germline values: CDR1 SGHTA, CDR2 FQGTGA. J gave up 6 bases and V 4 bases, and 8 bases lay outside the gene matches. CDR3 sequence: CASSYSGSAINEQFF. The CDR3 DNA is TGTGCCAGCAGCTACAGCGGGAGTGCTATCAATGAGCAGTTCTTC.

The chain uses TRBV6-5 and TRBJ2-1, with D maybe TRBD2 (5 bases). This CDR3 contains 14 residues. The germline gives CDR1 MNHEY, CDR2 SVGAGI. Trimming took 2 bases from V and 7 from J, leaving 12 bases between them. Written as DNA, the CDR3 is TGTGCCAGCAGTTACAGTGGGGAGTGGAATGAGCAGTTCTTC. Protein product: CASSYSGEWNEQFF.

The CDR3 DNA sequence: TGTGCCAGCAGTAGGGCGGGGGGCGCCACAGATACGCAGTATTTT. Translating it yields CASSRAGGATDTQYF. The V gene is TRBV6-6, the J gene TRBJ2-3; 8 nucleotides line up with TRBD2. There are 15 residues in the CDR3. Germline V lookup: CDR1 MNHNY, CDR2 SVGAGI (reference sequence). The junction had 6 bases not matched to a gene; V was cut back by 5 bases and J by 2 bases.

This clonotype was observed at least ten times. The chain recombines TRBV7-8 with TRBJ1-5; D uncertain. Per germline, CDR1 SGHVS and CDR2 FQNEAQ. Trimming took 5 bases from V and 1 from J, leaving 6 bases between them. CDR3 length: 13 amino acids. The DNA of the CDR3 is TGTGCCAGCAGCCTACTGAGCAATCAGCCCCAGCATTTT. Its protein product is CASSLLSNQPQHF.

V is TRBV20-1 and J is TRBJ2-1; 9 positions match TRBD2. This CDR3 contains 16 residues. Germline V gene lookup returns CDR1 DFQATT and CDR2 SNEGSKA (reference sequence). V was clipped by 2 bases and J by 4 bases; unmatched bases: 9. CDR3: CSARTRIAGDYNEQFF. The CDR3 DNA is TGCAGTGCTAGAACCCGAATAGCGGGGGATTACAATGAGCAGTTCTTC.

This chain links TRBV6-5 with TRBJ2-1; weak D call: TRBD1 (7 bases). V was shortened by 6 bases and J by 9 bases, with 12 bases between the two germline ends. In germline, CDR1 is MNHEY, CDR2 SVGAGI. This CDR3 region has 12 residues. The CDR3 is CASRTGRLEQFF. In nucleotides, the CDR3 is TGTGCCAGCAGGACAGGGAGGCTTGAGCAGTTCTTC.

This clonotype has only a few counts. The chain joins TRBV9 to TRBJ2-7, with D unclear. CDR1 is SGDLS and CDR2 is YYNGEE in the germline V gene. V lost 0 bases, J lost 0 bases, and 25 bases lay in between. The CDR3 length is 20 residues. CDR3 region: CASSVETLPLTYPASYEQYF. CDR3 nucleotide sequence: TGTGCCAGCAGCGTAGAGACCCTTCCCCTCACGTATCCAGCCTCCTACGAGCAGTACTTC.

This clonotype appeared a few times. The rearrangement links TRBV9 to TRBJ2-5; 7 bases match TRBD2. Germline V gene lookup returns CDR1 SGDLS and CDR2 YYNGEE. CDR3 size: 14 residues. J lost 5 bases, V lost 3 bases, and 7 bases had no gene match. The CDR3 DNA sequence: TGTGCCAGCAGCGCCAGCGGGGCAGGGGAGACCCAGTACTTC. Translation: CASSASGAGETQYF.

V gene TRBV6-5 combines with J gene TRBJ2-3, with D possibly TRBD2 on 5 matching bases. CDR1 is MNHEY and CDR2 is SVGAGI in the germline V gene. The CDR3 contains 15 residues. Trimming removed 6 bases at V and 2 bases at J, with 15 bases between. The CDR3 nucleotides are TGTGCCAGCAGAAACACTAGAGGGTACACAGATACGCAGTATTTT. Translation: CASRNTRGYTDTQYF.

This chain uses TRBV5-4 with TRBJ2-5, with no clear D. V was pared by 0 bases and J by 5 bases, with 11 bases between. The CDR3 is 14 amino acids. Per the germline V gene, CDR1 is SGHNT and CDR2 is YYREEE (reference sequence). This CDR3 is CASSLESRLETQYF. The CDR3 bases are TGTGCCAGCAGCTTGGAATCGCGGCTGGAGACCCAGTACTTC.

CDR3 sequence reads: CASSVLAGWGEQFF. The CDR3 bases are TGTGCCAGCAGCGTCCTAGCGGGTTGGGGTGAGCAGTTCTTC. This chain uses TRBV9 with TRBJ2-1, with 8 bases lining up with TRBD2. This CDR3 contains 14 residues. With V trimmed by 2 bases and J by 9 bases, 7 bases remained unmatched. Germline V lookup: CDR1 SGDLS, CDR2 YYNGEE.

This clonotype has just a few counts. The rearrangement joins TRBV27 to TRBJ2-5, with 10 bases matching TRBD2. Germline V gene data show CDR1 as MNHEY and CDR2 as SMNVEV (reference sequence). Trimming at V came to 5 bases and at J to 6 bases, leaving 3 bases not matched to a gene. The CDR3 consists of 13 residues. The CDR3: CASSKREGKTQYF. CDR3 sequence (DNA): TGTGCCAGCAGTAAGCGGGAGGGGAAGACCCAGTACTTC.

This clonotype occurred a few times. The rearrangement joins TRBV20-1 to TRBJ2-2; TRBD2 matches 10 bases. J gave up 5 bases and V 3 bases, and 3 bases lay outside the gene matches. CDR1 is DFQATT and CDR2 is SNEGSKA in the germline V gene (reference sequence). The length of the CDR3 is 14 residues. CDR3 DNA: TGCAGTGCTAGCCATAGCGGGGGGACCGGGGAGCTGTTTTTT. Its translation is CSASHSGGTGELFF.

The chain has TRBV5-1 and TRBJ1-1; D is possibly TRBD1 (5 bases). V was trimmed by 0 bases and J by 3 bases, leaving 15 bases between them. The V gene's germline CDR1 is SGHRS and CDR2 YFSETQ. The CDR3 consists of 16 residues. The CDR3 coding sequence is TGCGCCAGCAGCTTGGGTCAGGGCCCCTGGGACACTGAAGCTTTCTTT. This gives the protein CASSLGQGPWDTEAFF.

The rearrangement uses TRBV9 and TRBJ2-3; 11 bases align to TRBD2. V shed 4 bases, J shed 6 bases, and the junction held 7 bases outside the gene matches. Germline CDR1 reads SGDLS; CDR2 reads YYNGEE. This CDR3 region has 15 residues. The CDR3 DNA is TGTGCCAGCAGCCGGGATAGCGGGGGGGGCGATACGCAGTATTTT. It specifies CASSRDSGGGDTQYF.

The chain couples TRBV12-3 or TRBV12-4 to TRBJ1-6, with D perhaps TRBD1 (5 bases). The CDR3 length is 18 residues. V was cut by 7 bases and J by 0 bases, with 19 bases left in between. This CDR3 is CASTPGTPGSSYNSPLHF. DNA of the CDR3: TGTGCCAGCACCCCCGGGACTCCCGGAAGCTCCTATAATTCACCCCTCCACTTT.

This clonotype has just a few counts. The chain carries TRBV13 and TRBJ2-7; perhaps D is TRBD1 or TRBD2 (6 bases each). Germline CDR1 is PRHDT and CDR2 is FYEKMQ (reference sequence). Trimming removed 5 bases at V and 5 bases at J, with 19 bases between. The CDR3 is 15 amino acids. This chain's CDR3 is CASSPLWNREDEQYF. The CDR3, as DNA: TGTGCCAGCAGCCCCCTTTGGAACAGGGAGGACGAGCAGTACTTC.

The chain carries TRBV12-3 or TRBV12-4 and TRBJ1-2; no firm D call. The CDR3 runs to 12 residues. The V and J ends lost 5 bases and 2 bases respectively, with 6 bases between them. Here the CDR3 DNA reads TGTGCCAGCAGTCTCTGGAACTATGGCTACACCTTC. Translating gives CASSLWNYGYTF.

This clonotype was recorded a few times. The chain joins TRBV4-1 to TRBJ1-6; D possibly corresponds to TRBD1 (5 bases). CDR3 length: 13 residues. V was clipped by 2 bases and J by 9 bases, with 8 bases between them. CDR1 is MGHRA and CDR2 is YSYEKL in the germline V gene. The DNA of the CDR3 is TGCGCCAGCAGCCAACGGACACTTTCACCCCTCCACTTT. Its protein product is CASSQRTLSPLHF.